Below, 16 T cell receptor beta chains from the same sample are listed, as sequenced in a study of shared clonotypes between healthy human individuals. The data were produced by immunoSEQ multiplex PCR, yet TCRdb's version contains in-frame clones alone and is incomplete. Among 2 million to 2.5 million clones, less than 95% were seen once, and the ten largest hold 0.37%. Sequencing used naive CD4+ T cells from PBMCs. Subset reported: CD45RA+ positively selected. These receptor sequences come from a man between 18 and 29 years old in good health. Some clones in this sample may be carry-over from other donors' samples.

The J gene is TRBJ1-1, the V gene TRBV6-6, with D perhaps matching TRBD1 (6 bases). Germline CDR1 is MNHNY and CDR2 is SVGAGI (reference sequence). The CDR3 extends over 14 amino acids. V was shortened by 5 bases and J by 5 bases, with 15 bases between the two germline ends. The CDR3 sequence: CASSVTGGWTEAFF. The CDR3 DNA follows: TGTGCCAGCAGTGTGACAGGTGGATGGACTGAAGCTTTCTTT.

This clone was seen a single time. The V gene is TRBV6-6, the J gene TRBJ2-2, with D possibly TRBD2 on 5 matching bases. V lost 7 bases, J lost 3 bases, and 12 bases lay in between. Germline V CDR1 and CDR2: MNHNY, SVGAGI (reference sequence). The CDR3 has 14 residues. The CDR3 coding sequence is TGTGCCAGCACGAGAGGGCCCGACACCGGGGAGCTGTTTTTT. This sequence encodes CASTRGPDTGELFF.

This clone was seen once. The DNA of the CDR3 is TGTGCCAGCAGCTCGGGGGAGACCCAGTACTTC. Translation gives CASSSGETQYF. This chain connects TRBV5-4 to TRBJ2-5; perhaps TRBD2 as D (5 bases). The CDR3 is 11 residues long. Germline values: CDR1 SGHNT, CDR2 YYREEE (reference sequence). The V and J ends lost 3 bases and 5 bases respectively, with 5 bases between them.

The chain uses TRBV25-1 and TRBJ2-3; no definite D call. Germline V lookup: CDR1 MGHDK, CDR2 SYGVNS. This CDR3 is 12 amino acids long. V lost 0 bases and J 4 bases, leaving 2 bases between the germline ends. The CDR3 DNA follows: TGTGCCAGCAGTGAATACCCAGATACGCAGTATTTT. This translates into CASSEYPDTQYF.

This clone came up once. The chain recombines TRBV7-2 with TRBJ2-7; D is ambiguous. CDR1 is SGHTA, CDR2 FQGNSA, per germline. The CDR3 has 15 residues. The V end was cut by 5 bases, the J end by 0 bases, with 14 bases between. As DNA, the CDR3 is TGTGCCAGCAGCCCCAGACTGGTTAGCTCCTACGAGCAGTACTTC. This sequence encodes CASSPRLVSSYEQYF.

This sequence joins TRBV7-3 and TRBJ2-2; perhaps TRBD1 as D (6 bases). Germline V gene sequence: CDR1 SGHTA, CDR2 FQGTGA. Trimming took 5 bases from V and 0 from J, leaving 7 bases between them. The CDR3 totals 14 residues. CDR3 sequence reads: CASSEGANTGELFF. The CDR3 nucleotides are TGTGCCAGCAGCGAGGGGGCGAACACCGGGGAGCTGTTTTTT. Complete variable domain (other parts from reference TRBV7-3 and TRBJ2-2): GAGVSQTPSNKVTEKGKYVELRCDPISGHTALYWYRQSLGQGPEFLIYFQGTGAADDSGLPNDRFFAVRPEGSVSTLKIQRTERGDSAVYLCASSEGANTGELFFGEGSRLTVL.

The V and J genes are TRBV6-1 and TRBJ2-7, with a weak D call TRBD1 (6 bases). This CDR3 comprises 13 residues. Germline V lookup: CDR1 MNHNS, CDR2 SASEGT. V was shortened by 6 bases and J by 3 bases, with 12 bases between the two germline ends. The CDR3 nucleotides are TGTGCCAGCAGCAGGGGCGGATTCTACGAGCAGTACTTC. As protein: CASSRGGFYEQYF.

The V gene is TRBV6-6, the J gene TRBJ2-7; D remains unclear. The CDR3 spans 15 residues. Germline-derived CDR1 and CDR2 are MNHNY and SVGAGI (reference sequence). Trimming took 2 bases from V and 2 from J, leaving 13 bases between them. In DNA form, the CDR3 reads TGTGCCAGCAGTTACGCCCAGACTGATACCTACGAGCAGTACTTC. This sequence encodes CASSYAQTDTYEQYF.

The CDR3 here is CASSVDHRDGTGELFF. CDR3 coding DNA: TGTGCCAGCAGCGTAGACCACAGGGATGGCACCGGGGAGCTGTTTTTT. The chain has TRBV9 and TRBJ2-2; possible D gene TRBD1, 6 bases. Germline loops: CDR1 SGDLS, CDR2 YYNGEE. The CDR3 loop spans 16 amino acids. Trimming left V 0 bases short and J 4 bases short, with 13 bases between.

J is TRBJ1-4 and V is TRBV6-1; D is perhaps TRBD1 (5 bases). The CDR3 has 16 residues. V gave up 2 bases and J gave up 4 bases, with 14 bases separating them. The germline V gene has CDR1 MNHNS and CDR2 SASEGT. CDR3 nucleotides: TGTGCCAGCAGTGAATTTCGTGGGGACCTTAATGAAAAACTGTTTTTT. Protein product: CASSEFRGDLNEKLFF.

The CDR3 coding sequence is TGCAGCGTCACCGCAAACACTGAAGCTTTCTTT. This codes for CSVTANTEAFF. The rearrangement uses TRBV29-1 and TRBJ1-1; D gene ambiguous. The germline V gene encodes CDR1 SQVTM and CDR2 ANQGSEA. V was clipped by 6 bases and J by 2 bases, with 7 bases between them. CDR3 size: 11 residues.

This chain joins TRBV5-1 and TRBJ1-5; TRBD1 is a possible D gene (5 bases). V was trimmed by 4 bases and J by 1 base, leaving 12 bases between them. The CDR3 loop spans 15 amino acids. Germline V gene data show CDR1 as SGHRS and CDR2 as YFSETQ. CDR3 sequence: CASSPGEGSNQPQHF. Here the CDR3 DNA reads TGCGCCAGCAGCCCGGGGGAGGGGAGCAATCAGCCCCAGCATTTT.

The chain is built from TRBV28 and TRBJ2-4; TRBD1 is a possible D gene (5 bases). The CDR3 loop spans 14 amino acids. CDR1 and CDR2 from the germline V gene are MDHEN and SYDVKM. V was pared by 3 bases and J by 11 bases, with 17 bases between. CDR3 bases: TGTGCCAGCAGTTTTCGTGACAGACCCACCCTTCAGTACTTC. Residues: CASSFRDRPTLQYF. The whole variable domain, filled in from reference TRBV28 and TRBJ2-4, reads DVKVTQSSRYLVKRTGEKVFLECVQDMDHENMFWYRQDPGLGLRLIYFSYDVKMKEKGDIPEGYSVSREKKERFSLILESASTNQTSMYLCASSFRDRPTLQYFGAGTRLSVL.

The chain links TRBV7-2 to TRBJ1-1; 7 positions match TRBD1. The V gene end was trimmed by 3 bases and the J gene end by 7 bases; junction bases not matched to a gene: 5. The CDR3 is 13 amino acids. Looked up from germline, CDR1 is SGHTA and CDR2 is FQGNSA. DNA for the CDR3: TGTGCCAGCAGCTTGGGCCAGGGGGTTGAAGCTTTCTTT. Its translation is CASSLGQGVEAFF.

The chain employs TRBV18 and TRBJ2-2, with 8 bases lining up with TRBD2. V was clipped by 4 bases and J by 0 bases; unmatched bases: 7. The CDR3 has 17 residues. CDR1 KGHSH and CDR2 LQKENI come from the germline V gene. This CDR3 is CASSLQSSGPNTGELFF. CDR3 DNA sequence: TGTGCCAGCTCACTCCAATCTAGCGGGCCGAACACCGGGGAGCTGTTTTTT.

This clone was found once. The chain combines TRBV18 with TRBJ2-7, with 9 bases that match TRBD1. The CDR3 sequence is 13 residues long. Germline CDR1 is KGHSH and CDR2 is LQKENI. Unmatched junction bases numbered 5, after V lost 6 bases and J lost 5 bases. CDR3 sequence reads: CASSFTGGDEQYF. The CDR3 nucleotides are TGTGCCAGCTCTTTTACAGGGGGCGACGAGCAGTACTTC.